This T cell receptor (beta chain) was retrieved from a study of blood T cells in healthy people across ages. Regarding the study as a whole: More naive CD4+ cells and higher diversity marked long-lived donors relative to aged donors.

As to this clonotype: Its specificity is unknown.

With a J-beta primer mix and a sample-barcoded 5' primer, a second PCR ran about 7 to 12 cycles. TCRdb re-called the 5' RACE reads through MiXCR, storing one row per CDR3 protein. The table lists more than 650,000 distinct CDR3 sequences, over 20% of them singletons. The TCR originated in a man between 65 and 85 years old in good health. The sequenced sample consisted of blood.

The CDR3 region is CASSSGKGTDTQYF. In DNA, the CDR3 is TGTGCCAGCAGTTCGGGGAAAGGCACAGATACGCAGTATTTT. The rearrangement uses TRBV7-9 and TRBJ2-3; D perhaps matches TRBD2 (5 bases). Trimming removed 6 bases from V and 1 base from J, with 11 bases in between. The CDR3 spans 14 residues. The germline CDR1 and CDR2 sequences are SEHNR and FQNEAQ (reference sequence).